The 31 T cell receptor beta chains below were found in one sample sequenced in a study of T-cell memory formation after mild COVID-19. One entry per CDR3 protein results from TCRdb running MiXCR on the 5' RACE reads. The sample holds under 600,000 distinct CDR3 sequences, less than 25% seen once. Sequencing used PBMCs or a T cell subset sorted from them (not recorded which). The receptors were gathered from an adult woman who had mild COVID-19 (a few samples of this study predate the infection). Cell type and time point are not known.

The V call is TRBV7-8, the J call TRBJ2-1; tentatively, D is TRBD2 (6 bases). Germline CDR1 reads SGHVS; CDR2 reads FQNEAQ. The CDR3 spans 16 residues. Trimming removed 5 bases from V and 4 bases from J, with 18 bases in between. The CDR3 sequence: CASSPRDSTPYNEQFF. The CDR3 nucleotides read TGTGCCAGCAGCCCCAGGGACTCAACACCTTACAATGAGCAGTTCTTC. The full variable domain, completed using reference TRBV7-8 and TRBJ2-1, is GAGVSQSPRYKVAKRGQDVALRCDPISGHVSLFWYQQALGQGPEFLTYFQNEAQLDKSGLPSDRFFAERPEGSVSTLKIQRTQQEDSAVYLCASSPRDSTPYNEQFFGPGTRLTVL.

This chain links TRBV12-3 or TRBV12-4 with TRBJ2-5, with 9 bases aligning to TRBD2. This CDR3 is 15 amino acids long. V lost 3 bases and J lost 2; bases outside the gene matches: 4. The CDR3 protein is CASSLGGGAQETQYF. The CDR3 nucleotides are TGTGCCAGCAGTTTGGGCGGGGGGGCTCAAGAGACCCAGTACTTC.

This clonotype turned up a few times. This rearrangement joins TRBV20-1 to TRBJ1-5; 8 bases map to TRBD1. The CDR3 has 15 amino acids. Germline CDR1 DFQATT, CDR2 SNEGSKA (reference sequence). Trimming took 2 bases from V and 9 from J; bases not matched to a gene: 12. This chain's CDR3 is CSARRQGLEVRPQHF. The CDR3, as DNA: TGCAGTGCTAGAAGACAGGGGCTAGAGGTACGGCCCCAGCATTTT.

This clonotype was seen once. The junction and the germline gene differ at one end; a read error may be behind it. The V call is TRBV7-9, the J call TRBJ1-1; D not certain. The germline gives CDR1 SEHNR, CDR2 FQNEAQ (reference sequence). This CDR3 spans 14 amino acids. In DNA form, the CDR3 reads TGTGCCAGCAGCTTAGACATCATGAACACTGAAGCTTTATTT. Translated, it gives CASSLDIMNTEALF.

In its sample, this clonotype was seen a few times. This chain links TRBV7-3 with TRBJ2-1; a possible D gene is TRBD2 (6 bases). Germline assignment: CDR1 SGHTA and CDR2 FQGTGA. The CDR3 is 15 residues long. The V and J ends lost 2 bases and 7 bases respectively, with 15 bases between them. The CDR3 loop is CASSLGGRSLNEQFF. DNA for the CDR3: TGTGCCAGCAGCTTAGGAGGGAGAAGTTTGAATGAGCAGTTCTTC.

The rearrangement uses TRBV7-9 and TRBJ2-5; the match to TRBD1 covers 7 bases. CDR1 and CDR2 from the germline V gene are SEHNR and FQNEAQ (reference sequence). CDR3 size: 14 residues. J gave up 2 bases and V 6 bases, and 6 bases lay outside the gene matches. This chain's CDR3 is CASRTTGVQETQYF. The CDR3 DNA reads as TGTGCCAGCAGGACCACAGGGGTTCAAGAGACCCAGTACTTC.

This chain uses TRBV20-1 with TRBJ1-1; D not resolved. V was cut by 3 bases and J by 4 bases, with 15 bases left in between. CDR1 and CDR2 (germline): DFQATT, SNEGSKA (reference sequence). There are 14 residues in the CDR3. The CDR3 DNA follows: TGCAGTGCTAGGGAGCATATCGCAAGCACTGAAGCTTTCTTT. Its protein is CSAREHIASTEAFF.

This clonotype has only a few counts. The chain employs TRBV5-1 and TRBJ2-2; D ambiguous. Trimming pared 0 bases from V and 3 bases from J, leaving 12 bases between. Germline CDR1 is SGHRS and CDR2 is YFSETQ. The CDR3 is 16 amino acids. Here the CDR3 reads CASSLALDGDTGELFF. The CDR3 DNA sequence: TGCGCCAGCAGCTTGGCATTAGACGGCGACACCGGGGAGCTGTTTTTT. Full variable domain (missing parts from reference TRBV5-1 and TRBJ2-2): KAGVTQTPRYLIKTRGQQVTLSCSPISGHRSVSWYQQTPGQGLQFLFEYFSETQRNKGNFPGRFSGRQFSNSRSEMNVSTLELGDSALYLCASSLALDGDTGELFFGEGSRLTVL.

The genes are TRBV20-1 and TRBJ2-2; D remains unclear. Germline lookup yields CDR1 DFQATT and CDR2 SNEGSKA (reference sequence). The V and J ends lost 3 bases and 0 bases respectively, with 8 bases between them. This CDR3 has 14 amino acids. CDR3: CSASRLANTGELFF. As DNA, the CDR3 is TGCAGTGCTAGCAGGCTAGCGAACACCGGGGAGCTGTTTTTT.

This clonotype was found a few times. This chain uses TRBV30 with TRBJ2-1; TRBD2 matches at 8 bases. This CDR3 has 15 residues. V dropped 2 bases and J dropped 4; count of bases not matched to a gene: 7. The V gene's germline CDR1 is GTSNPN and CDR2 SVGIG (reference sequence). In DNA, the CDR3 is TGTGCCTGGAGTTGGTTAGCGGGAAGGTACAATGAGCAGTTCTTC. Protein sequence: CAWSWLAGRYNEQFF.

This clonotype was picked up many times. The J gene is TRBJ2-1, the V gene TRBV5-1; 7 nucleotides match TRBD2. Per germline, CDR1 SGHRS and CDR2 YFSETQ. The CDR3 spans 16 residues. V dropped 5 bases and J dropped 4; count of bases not matched to a gene: 12. The CDR3 is CASRRDPGLTYNEQFF. DNA of the CDR3: TGCGCCAGCAGAAGAGATCCGGGACTAACGTACAATGAGCAGTTCTTC.

This clonotype was seen a handful of times. The chain couples TRBV19 to TRBJ1-2, with 8 nucleotides matching TRBD1. The CDR3 is made up of 13 amino acids. V lost 2 bases, J lost 7 bases, and 3 bases stayed unmatched. Germline CDR1 is LNHDA and CDR2 is SQIVND (reference sequence). The CDR3 sequence is CASSITQGAGYTF. For the CDR3, the DNA is TGTGCCAGTAGTATAACCCAGGGGGCTGGCTACACCTTC. Complete variable domain (other parts from reference TRBV19 and TRBJ1-2): DGGITQSPKYLFRKEGQNVTLSCEQNLNHDAMYWYRQDPGQGLRLIYYSQIVNDFQKGDIAEGYSVSREKKESFPLTVTSAQKNPTAFYLCASSITQGAGYTFGSGTRLTVV.

The chain couples TRBV11-1 to TRBJ2-7, with D perhaps matching TRBD1 or TRBD2 (5 bases each). The CDR3 sequence is 15 residues long. The V and J ends lost 3 bases and 1 base respectively, with 13 bases between them. Germline-derived CDR1 and CDR2 are SGHAT and FQDESV (reference sequence). CDR3 sequence (DNA): TGTGCCAGCAGCTTGGGACGGACCACGTCCTACGAGCAGTACTTC. Encoded protein: CASSLGRTTSYEQYF. Full variable domain (remainder filled in from reference TRBV11-1 and TRBJ2-7): EAEVAQSPRYKITEKSQAVAFWCDPISGHATLYWYRQILGQGPELLVQFQDESVVDDSQLPKDRFSAERLKGVDSTLKIQPAELGDSAMYLCASSLGRTTSYEQYFGPGTRLTVT.

Only a few counts were recorded for this clonotype. The chain recombines TRBV13 with TRBJ2-5; 8 bases map to TRBD1. The germline gives CDR1 PRHDT, CDR2 FYEKMQ (reference sequence). The CDR3 spans 16 residues. V was pared by 5 bases and J by 5 bases, with 13 bases of the junction left unmatched. CDR3 region: CASSRLPGGAGETQYF. The CDR3 DNA reads as TGTGCCAGCAGCCGACTCCCAGGGGGCGCAGGGGAGACCCAGTACTTC.

The rearrangement links TRBV29-1 to TRBJ2-6, with D unresolved. Trimming removed 0 bases at V and 0 bases at J, with 12 bases between. This CDR3 region has 17 residues. Germline V gives CDR1 SQVTM, CDR2 ANQGSEA. DNA for the CDR3: TGCAGCGTTGAAGATCCTGGCCCCTTCTCTGGGGCCAACGTCCTGACTTTC. This encodes CSVEDPGPFSGANVLTF.

This clonotype was seen more than once but under ten times. The genes are TRBV6-5 and TRBJ2-2; 11 positions match TRBD2. The CDR3 extends over 16 amino acids. The V gene's germline CDR1 is MNHEY and CDR2 SVGAGI. V lost 4 bases and J lost 5; bases outside the gene matches: 6. CDR3 loop: CASSSTSGSGTGELFF. For the CDR3, the DNA is TGTGCCAGCAGTTCCACTAGCGGGAGCGGTACCGGGGAGCTGTTTTTT.

Regarding this clonotype: The junction differs from germline at one of its ends, possibly a read error. The chain couples TRBV20-1 to TRBJ2-1; D gene ambiguous. Germline V gene data show CDR1 as DFQATT and CDR2 as SNEGSKA (reference sequence). The CDR3 is made up of 12 amino acids. CDR3 nucleotide sequence: TGCAGTGCTCCCGATGATGGCAATCAGCAGTTCTTC. This sequence encodes CSAPDDGNQQFF.

This clonotype was observed many times. The genes are TRBV20-1 and TRBJ2-3; weak D call: TRBD2 (6 bases). V lost 5 bases and J 0 bases, leaving 12 bases between the germline ends. Germline V gene lookup returns CDR1 DFQATT and CDR2 SNEGSKA (reference sequence). The CDR3 has 14 amino acids. CDR3 nucleotides: TGCAGTGCTGGGTCGGGGGATAGCACAGATACGCAGTATTTT. It specifies CSAGSGDSTDTQYF.

The table lists this clonotype with a few counts. V usage is TRBV5-4 and J usage is TRBJ2-7; no firm D call. Between the trimmed V and J ends, which lost 6 bases and 2 bases, there was a span of 15 bases. Germline CDR1 is SGHNT and CDR2 is YYREEE (reference sequence). The CDR3 sequence is 14 residues long. The CDR3 DNA sequence: TGTGCCAGCACCTCGGCAGGCGATGCCTACGAGCAGTACTTC. Amino acids: CASTSAGDAYEQYF.

The chain is built from TRBV20-1 and TRBJ1-4, with D maybe TRBD1 (5 bases). V shed 4 bases and J shed 8 bases, with 20 bases lying between them. The CDR3 is made up of 15 amino acids. Germline V gives CDR1 DFQATT, CDR2 SNEGSKA (reference sequence). CDR3 amino acids: CSATPLGQEREKLFF. In DNA, the CDR3 is TGCAGTGCTACCCCCTTGGGGCAGGAGAGGGAAAAACTGTTTTTT.

The chain carries TRBV5-1 and TRBJ2-7, with D possibly matching TRBD1 (6 bases). This CDR3 contains 17 residues. V lost 4 bases and J lost 6, with 26 bases in between. The germline gives CDR1 SGHRS, CDR2 YFSETQ. CDR3 region: CASSTLGSGTPGGEQYF. Written as DNA, the CDR3 is TGCGCCAGCAGCACTCTCGGATCCGGGACACCTGGTGGCGAGCAGTACTTC.

The chain recombines TRBV15 with TRBJ2-5; 7 bases map to TRBD1. This CDR3 spans 16 amino acids. CDR1 is LNHNV, CDR2 YYDKDF, per germline (reference sequence). Losses at the gene ends were 2 bases for V and 4 bases for J; bases not matched to a gene: 10. DNA for the CDR3: TGTGCCACCAGCAGATCACAGGGGCGTTTAGGAGAGACCCAGTACTTC. This gives the protein CATSRSQGRLGETQYF. The full variable domain, in which reference TRBV15 and TRBJ2-5 provide the parts outside the CDR3, is DAMVIQNPRYQVTQFGKPVTLSCSQTLNHNVMYWYQQKSSQAPKLLFHYYDKDFNNEADTPDNFQSRRPNTSFCFLDIRSPGLGDTAMYLCATSRSQGRLGETQYFGPGTRLLVL.

This clonotype was seen ten or more times. The chain employs TRBV27 and TRBJ2-2; the D gene is possibly TRBD2 (5 bases). Between the trimmed V and J ends, which lost 2 bases and 5 bases, there was a span of 12 bases. Germline-derived CDR1 and CDR2 are MNHEY and SMNVEV (reference sequence). CDR3 length: 15 residues. Written as DNA, the CDR3 is TGTGCCAGCAGTTTAGAGGGAGTAGGGACCGGGGAGCTGTTTTTT. It is translated as CASSLEGVGTGELFF.

Concerning this clonotype itself: An end of the junction differs from the germline gene, which may be a read error. The V call is TRBV7-2, the J call TRBJ2-2; TRBD2 might be the D (5 bases). Germline V gene data show CDR1 as SGHTA and CDR2 as FQGNSA. The CDR3 loop spans 13 amino acids. The CDR3 is CASSWIDTGELIF. CDR3 nucleotide sequence: TGTGCCAGCAGCTGGATTGACACCGGGGAGCTGATTTTT.

The table lists this clonotype with a few counts. CDR3 coding DNA: TGTGCCACCAGCAGACAACGACACGGGTCCTCCTACGAGCAGTACTTC. As protein: CATSRQRHGSSYEQYF. The chain is built from TRBV15 and TRBJ2-7; no clear D gene. Germline V gives CDR1 LNHNV, CDR2 YYDKDF (reference sequence). V was clipped by 2 bases and J by 0 bases, with 14 bases between them. This CDR3 has 16 residues.

This clonotype has only a few counts. The chain couples TRBV24-1 to TRBJ2-7; a possible D gene is TRBD1 (7 bases). The CDR3 totals 16 residues. The V gene's germline CDR1 is KGHDR and CDR2 SFDVKD. Trimming removed 3 bases from V and 0 bases from J, with 14 bases in between. Here the CDR3 reads CATSDPRDRYSYEQYF. In DNA form, the CDR3 reads TGTGCCACCAGTGATCCGCGGGACAGATACTCCTACGAGCAGTACTTC.

The V and J genes are TRBV5-5 and TRBJ1-2; D may be TRBD1 (5 bases). The CDR3 has 16 amino acids. V shed 4 bases and J shed 3 bases, with 19 bases lying between them. Germline V gene data show CDR1 as SGHKS and CDR2 as YYEKEE (reference sequence). The chain's CDR3 is CASSHSRDSPDYGYTF. In DNA form, the CDR3 reads TGTGCCAGCAGCCATTCCCGAGACAGCCCGGACTATGGCTACACCTTC.

The rearrangement links TRBV10-3 to TRBJ1-1; D not certain. Germline CDR1 and CDR2: ENHRY and SYGVKD. The CDR3 totals 11 residues. V lost 2 bases, J lost 6 bases, and 4 bases lay in between. The CDR3 nucleotides are TGTGCCATCAGTGAGGGGGCTGAAGCTTTCTTT. Its translation is CAISEGAEAFF.

The chain has TRBV27 and TRBJ2-7; 11 nucleotides align to TRBD2. From germline, CDR1 is MNHEY and CDR2 SMNVEV (reference sequence). The CDR3 has 15 residues. The V gene end was trimmed by 5 bases and the J gene end by 4 bases; junction bases not matched to a gene: 7. CDR3 nucleotide sequence: TGTGCCAGCAGTATGAGACTAGCGGGACAATACGAGCAGTACTTC. Translated, it gives CASSMRLAGQYEQYF.

DNA of the CDR3: TGTGCCAGCAGTCTGCGGAGTGGGCCGGTTAGCAATCAGCCCCAGCATTTT. Protein sequence: CASSLRSGPVSNQPQHF. This chain uses TRBV6-5 with TRBJ1-5, with no clear D. Trimming removed 5 bases at V and 0 bases at J, with 17 bases between. The length of the CDR3 is 17 residues. Per the germline V gene, CDR1 is MNHEY and CDR2 is SVGAGI.

The chain links TRBV12-3 or TRBV12-4 to TRBJ2-5, with no clear D. The CDR3 has 14 residues. Trimming took 2 bases from V and 5 from J, leaving 12 bases between them. The chain's CDR3 is CASSLRGSTETQYF. For the CDR3, the DNA is TGTGCCAGCAGTTTACGAGGATCCACTGAGACCCAGTACTTC.